This T cell receptor (beta chain) came from a study of blood T cell repertoires in COVID-19. Everyone who took part was roughly 18 to 89 years old, and they came from over 20 US areas. The CDR3 contains 13 residues. Germline loops: CDR1 SNHLY, CDR2 FYNNEI. V was shortened by 7 bases and J by 3 bases, with 12 bases between the two germline ends. Some clones are missing from TCRdb's copy, which holds only in-frame ones; the method was immunoSEQ multiplex PCR. The table records about 210,000 clones, roughly 83% of them present only once. The specimen was PBMCs or T cells enriched from blood (not recorded which). V gene TRBV2 combines with J gene TRBJ1-1; D not resolved. This receptor was obtained from a man aged 40-49 years with acute COVID-19. CDR3 nucleotide sequence: TGTGCCAGCACGCTTTTAGAAGACACTGAAGCTTTCTTT. Residues: CASTLLEDTEAFF.